This TCR beta chain was retrieved from a study of glioma-infiltrating T cells after dendritic cell vaccination (dated by TCRdb to the mid-2010s). Some background on the complete study: A cohort of 15 or so glioblastoma patients from Phase I and II dendritic cell vaccination trials was included, of whom 9 were newly diagnosed and 6 had recurrent disease. Autologous tumor lysate-pulsed dendritic cell vaccination was administered to the patients between about 2003 and 2013. The vaccine was prepared from monocyte-derived dendritic cells that were cultured for more than six days with IL-4 and GM-CSF and then pulsed overnight with autologous tumor lysate. Each patient got three intradermal injections of the dendritic cell vaccine, spaced at biweekly intervals, in the arm below the axilla. In glioblastoma patients vaccinated with dendritic cells, deep sequencing of TCR beta CDR3 regions served to measure tumor-infiltrating lymphocyte content and to compare repertoires between tumor and blood. Survival after dendritic cell vaccination was correlated with TCR sequencing metrics, such as TIL content and the overlap between tumor and blood repertoires.

In the germline V gene, CDR1 corresponds to MNHNS and CDR2 to SASEGT. From the cysteine up to the phenylalanine, the CDR3 has a length of 14 residues. This entry keeps only the CDR3 DNA: 42 bases, framed from base 1. The junction shows trimming of 6 bases on V and 8 bases on J, plus 16 bases between the germline ends. Sample time point, as interpreted from the label and publication: after dendritic cell vaccination, including at tumor progression/relapse. Selection of patients required sufficient residual fresh-frozen tumor tissue and over two years of available survival data. None of the glioblastoma patients carried an isocitrate dehydrogenase mutation, although molecular status otherwise varied. PBMC collection took place before vaccination, two weeks after the third vaccination, and at tumor progression if progression occurred. Genomic DNA was extracted with the Qiagen DNeasy Blood extraction Kit.

Of note for this clone: There is no known antigen for this receptor. Per-nucleotide qualities are absent, and no much larger clonotype sits a single base away.

The full study reports these points: The cohort was small and heterogeneous, few patients had complete blood and tumor sets, and even fewer had initial-recurrent tumor pairs. TCR clonality showed no direct relationship with survival, which suggests that a diverse polyclonal response may be important. After dendritic cell vaccination, a higher estimated pretreatment TIL content predicted longer time to progression and longer overall survival. The response model built on TCR overlap across three groups was characterized as speculative, with prospective validation still needed.

Using the immunoSEQ assay, TCRB CDR3 regions were amplified from roughly 2 micrograms of genomic DNA, or from all available DNA when less than that was on hand. The multiplex PCR relied on 60 forward primers for TCR V beta segments and 13 reverse primers for J beta segments. To estimate reads per starting template, synthetic control templates were spiked into each sample at limiting dilution. Reads of 87 bp were generated by sequencing on the Illumina HiSeq System. The study's processing was this. To remove PCR and sequencing errors, closely related sequences were merged with a nearest neighbor algorithm. TCR overlap was defined as the percentage of unique tumor TCR beta sequences that were also found in the peripheral blood of the same patient. TCRdb took this table from immuneACCESS and kept in-frame rearrangements with V and J called. Such tables lack part of the clones; where checked against another copy, unresolved V genes explain under half of the gap, and the rest is unexplained. D and trimming come from the DNA, and the V and J calls and clone size come from that table. The table for this sample lists some 90,000 clones; 80% to 90% of them were counted only once. Over 2% of the sample is held by the ten biggest clonotypes.

This specimen was blood, taken after dendritic cell vaccination. The chain employs TRBV6-1 and TRBJ2-2; the D segment could be TRBD2, given 5 matching bases. The TCR sequence derives from a human donor with glioblastoma. The nucleotide sequence is TGTGCCAGCAGGGAGGACTTTCTATCGGGGGAGCTGTTTTTT. This translates into CASREDFLSGELFF.